This T cell receptor (beta chain) stems from a study of tumor-infiltrating lymphocytes in primary liver carcinoma (dated by TCRdb to the late 2010s). Broadly, across the study: About five patients with histopathologically diagnosed primary liver carcinoma underwent surgical resection in China between late 2015 and 2016. Of the five patients, three men and two women aged 30 to 69 years, four had hepatocellular carcinoma and one had combined HCC and intrahepatic cholangiocarcinoma. The five patients had tumors of stage T1-T3 N0M0, with maximum diameters ranging from roughly 4.2 to 10 cm. Each sample produced roughly 3.65 to 7.5 million productive TCRbeta reads, and read depth showed no significant difference between tissue types. The study combined TCRbeta repertoire sequencing, expression microarrays and whole-exome sequencing across five regions of each liver tumor, with adjacent normal tissue and blood. A total of roughly 35 specimens from 5 patients went through TCRbeta repertoire sequencing, namely 25 tumor regions, 5 adjacent noncancerous liver tissues and 5 peripheral blood samples. Reproducibility between technical replicate repertoires was high, with correlation coefficients above 0.98 and mean shared-clone rates approximately 0.9.

What the study reported, not specific to this receptor: With just a handful of patients in the study, the authors point out that the findings should be validated in a larger study. Repertoire overlap was found to be higher between tumor regions (mean about 36%) than between tumor-adjacent (around 17%) or tumor-blood (14%) pairs, consistent with antigen-driven expansion. Because only the TCR beta chain was sequenced and unpaired alpha chains were not captured, true repertoire diversity is likely underestimated. Bulk unsorted samples precluded comparing CD4+ and CD8+ T cell repertoires. The top 250 clones accounted for a significantly greater share of the repertoire in tumors than in blood (p = 0.039).

A constant-region primer and ProtoScript II reverse transcriptase were used to reverse-transcribe TCRbeta-specific cDNA from roughly 0.5 ug total RNA. Three nested multiplex PCR rounds, following a slightly modified ARM-PCR procedure, were used to build the TCRbeta libraries. Each of the first two PCR rounds ran for approximately 11 cycles and used multiplex TRBV1-TRBV30 forward primers together with a Cbeta reverse primer. A final 25-cycle PCR with Deep VentR polymerase added sample barcodes and Illumina adapters. Amplicons of 200-500 bp were gel-purified with a QIAquick gel extraction kit before sequencing. An Illumina HiSeq 2500 was used to sequence the TCRbeta amplicons, generating 250-bp paired-end reads. On the study's bioinformatics: Reads were quality-trimmed with Trimmomatic v0.33, and paired reads were merged with FLASH v1.2.11 to recover full CDR3 sequences. V, D and J germline segments were assigned to the rearranged TCRbeta sequences using MiGEC v1.2.1b. Clonotype statistics and Shannon-Wiener diversity indices were calculated with VDJtools v1.0.0. Except for diversity analysis, only the 250 most abundant clonotypes of each sample were used in subsequent analyses to reduce sampling bias. The raw public data were reprocessed by TCRdb itself: fastp quality trimming at Q25, MiXCR clonotype calling, in-frame beta chains only. Here each entry gathers all rows of one CDR3 protein and keeps the most common genes and DNA. TCRdb, rather than the study authors, made the V and J calls. Present in this sample are about 310,000 distinct CDR3 sequences, 50% to 60% of which were seen just once. The ten largest clones capture around 15% of the sample.

RNA from unsorted whole blood was extracted with TRIzol reagent, and germline DNA was obtained with the DNeasy Blood & Tissue kit. At the time of sampling, the patients were treatment-naive and had chronic HBV infection. Approximately 3.9 milliliters of peripheral blood were collected into K2EDTA tubes before surgery. This clonotype occurred once. This receptor's antigen is unknown. One base away lies a much larger clone, so this may be a sequencing read error. The CDR3 goes from the cysteine to the phenylalanine over 12 residues. Of the read, only the CDR3 DNA is kept; its 36 bases are in frame from base 1. The germline V gene encodes CDR1 SQVTM and CDR2 ANQGSEA.

This TCR was sampled from a woman between 25 and 40 years old with primary liver carcinoma and hepatitis B virus infection. Sequenced input: peripheral blood. The chain is assembled from TRBV29-1 and TRBJ2-5; possibly the D gene is TRBD2, per 6 matching bases. The CDR3 amino acid sequence is: CSVAVGGETQNF. The base sequence is TGCAGCGTGGCTGTGGGGGGAGAGACCCAGAACTTC.